Sequencing of this T cell receptor beta chain was carried out in a study of low-dose radiotherapy and immunotherapy resistance in tumors. This clonotype has at least ten counts. CDR1 DFQATT and CDR2 SNEGSKA come from the germline V gene (reference sequence). The CDR3 sequence is 16 residues long. Trimming at V came to 3 bases and at J to 6 bases, leaving 12 bases not matched to a gene. Time point specified: after trial treatment. Treatment noted: LDRT plus nivolumab, ipilimumab, low-dose cyclophosphamide and aspirin (RACIN trial). Donors, who were enrolled in a single-arm phase I dose-escalation trial, received nivolumab, ipilimumab, aspirin, low-dose cyclophosphamide and low-dose radiotherapy. Gene-specific TRAV and TRBV primers were used for first-strand cDNA, covering alpha and beta chains. Over about 18 PCR cycles, TCRs were amplified from a constant-region primer and V-primer adapter. The isolated mRNA underwent amplification through in vitro transcription. One entry per CDR3 protein results from TCRdb running MiXCR on the reads. This table has 95,000 to 100,000 distinct CDR3 sequences, around 21% appearing once.

This sequence joins TRBV20-1 and TRBJ2-1; 9 bases map to TRBD2. The TCR comes from a male donor with prostate cancer. The sample consisted of PBMCs, taken after low-dose radiotherapy plus immunotherapy. The CDR3 reads CSASDFAGGRANEQFF. CDR3 DNA: TGCAGTGCTAGCGATTTTGCGGGGGGGCGTGCCAATGAGCAGTTCTTC.